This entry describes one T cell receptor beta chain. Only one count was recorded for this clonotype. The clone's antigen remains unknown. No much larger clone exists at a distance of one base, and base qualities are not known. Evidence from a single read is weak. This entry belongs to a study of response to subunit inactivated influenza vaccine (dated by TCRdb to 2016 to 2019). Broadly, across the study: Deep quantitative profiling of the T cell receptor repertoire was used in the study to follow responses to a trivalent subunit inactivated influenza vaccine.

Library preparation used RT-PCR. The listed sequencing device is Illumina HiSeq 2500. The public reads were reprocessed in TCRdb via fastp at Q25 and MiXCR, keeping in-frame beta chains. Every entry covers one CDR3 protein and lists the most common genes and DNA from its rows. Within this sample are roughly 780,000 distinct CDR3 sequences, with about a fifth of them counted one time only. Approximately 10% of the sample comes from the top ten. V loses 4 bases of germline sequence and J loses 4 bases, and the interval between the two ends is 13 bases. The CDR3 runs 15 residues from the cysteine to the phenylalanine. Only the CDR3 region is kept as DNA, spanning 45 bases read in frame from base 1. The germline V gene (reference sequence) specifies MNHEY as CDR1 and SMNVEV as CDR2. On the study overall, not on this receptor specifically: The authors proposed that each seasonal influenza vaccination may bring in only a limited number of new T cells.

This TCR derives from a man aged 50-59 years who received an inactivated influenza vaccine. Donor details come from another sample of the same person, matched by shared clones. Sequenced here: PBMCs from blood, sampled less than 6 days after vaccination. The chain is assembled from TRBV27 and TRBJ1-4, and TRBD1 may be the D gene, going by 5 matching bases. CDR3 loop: CASSSTWGVNEKLFF. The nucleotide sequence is TGTGCCAGCAGTTCGACATGGGGGGTTAATGAAAAACTGTTTTTT.